This passage covers 27 T cell receptor beta chains from one sample sequenced in a study of blood T cell repertoires in COVID-19. TCRdb's copy holds only in-frame clones and misses some; the assay was immunoSEQ multiplex PCR. The data contain 85,000 to 90,000 clones, roughly nine tenths of them seen just once; the ten biggest clones take up approximately 5.6%. The material sequenced was peripheral blood. Every receptor here comes from a woman older than 75 with active COVID-19.

J is TRBJ2-7 and V is TRBV11-2; 8 nucleotides agree with TRBD1. V trimming: 3 bases; J trimming: 5 bases; junction bases outside the gene matches: 12. Germline V gene sequence: CDR1 SGHAT, CDR2 FQNNGV. CDR3 size: 16 residues. CDR3 residues: CASSLADRASGDEQYF. The CDR3 nucleotides read TGTGCCAGCAGCTTGGCGGACAGGGCTTCAGGAGACGAGCAGTACTTC.

The chain recombines TRBV25-1 with TRBJ2-1, with D perhaps TRBD1 (6 bases). CDR1 and CDR2 from the germline V gene are MGHDK and SYGVNS. V was clipped by 4 bases and J by 0 bases, with 10 bases between them. This CDR3 contains 15 residues. This CDR3 reads CASSVDSSSYNEQFF. CDR3 nucleotide sequence: TGTGCCAGCAGTGTGGACAGCAGCTCCTACAATGAGCAGTTCTTC.

The chain links TRBV7-2 to TRBJ2-6; 10 bases are shared with TRBD2. J was trimmed by 2 bases and V by 7 bases; bases with no gene match: 11. There are 18 residues in the CDR3. Germline values: CDR1 SGHTA, CDR2 FQGNSA. CDR3 loop: CASTRLAGEGPGANVLTF. The CDR3 region has the DNA TGTGCCAGCACCCGTCTAGCGGGAGAAGGCCCTGGGGCCAACGTCCTGACTTTC.

The V and J genes are TRBV18 and TRBJ2-3, with 12 nucleotides matching TRBD2. The ends lost 3 bases at V and 0 bases at J; junction bases unmatched: 7. The CDR3 runs to 18 residues. Germline V gene sequence: CDR1 KGHSH, CDR2 LQKENI. CDR3 amino acids: CASSPFSGTSGSTDTQYF. The CDR3 DNA sequence: TGTGCCAGCTCACCTTTTTCGGGGACTAGCGGGAGCACAGATACGCAGTATTTT.

CDR3 protein: CASSQAPFANTGELFF. The CDR3 DNA reads as TGCGCCAGCAGCCAAGCCCCGTTCGCGAACACCGGGGAGCTGTTTTTT. The V gene is TRBV4-1, the J gene TRBJ2-2; D gene ambiguous. V lost 1 base and J 0 bases, leaving 9 bases between the germline ends. The CDR3 runs to 16 residues. Germline assignment: CDR1 MGHRA and CDR2 YSYEKL.

The chain recombines TRBV4-3 with TRBJ1-5; 8 nucleotides agree with TRBD1. V shed 0 bases and J 5 bases; nucleotides not matched to a gene: 0. CDR1 and CDR2 (germline): LGHNA, YSLEER. The CDR3 extends over 14 amino acids. The DNA for the CDR3 is TGCGCCAGCAGCCAAGACAGGGGGCATCAGCCCCAGCATTTT. Encoded protein: CASSQDRGHQPQHF.

J is TRBJ2-1 and V is TRBV6-6; 7 bases match TRBD1. The CDR3 loop spans 16 amino acids. V was clipped by 7 bases and J by 4 bases; unmatched bases: 13. The V gene's germline CDR1 is MNHNY and CDR2 SVGAGI (reference sequence). CDR3 protein: CASINARQGEYNEQFF. CDR3 coding DNA: TGTGCCAGCATCAACGCTAGGCAGGGGGAATACAATGAGCAGTTCTTC.

CDR3 nucleotides: TGTGCCAGCAGCAGAGCAGATACGCAGTATTTT. Its translation is CASSRADTQYF. The chain employs TRBV7-2 and TRBJ2-3, with D unclear. The CDR3 consists of 11 residues. The germline CDR1 and CDR2 sequences are SGHTA and FQGNSA. Trimming stripped 5 bases from V and 4 bases from J, with 4 bases between.

This sequence joins TRBV2 and TRBJ1-5, with 10 nucleotides matching TRBD1. V was clipped by 3 bases and J by 4 bases; unmatched bases: 3. The CDR3 loop spans 15 amino acids. Germline values: CDR1 SNHLY, CDR2 FYNNEI. The DNA for the CDR3 is TGTGCCAGCAGTGACTCGGGACAGGGGAATCAGCCCCAGCATTTT. Protein: CASSDSGQGNQPQHF.

This clone appeared a single time. The V call is TRBV28, the J call TRBJ1-4, with TRBD1 matching 8 bases. Trimming removed 5 bases from V and 8 bases from J; junction bases left unmatched: 10. CDR1 MDHEN and CDR2 SYDVKM come from the germline V gene. This CDR3 has 15 residues. The CDR3 DNA is TGTGCCAGCAGTCGTAGCCAGGGGGCCGGAGAAAAACTGTTTTTT. Translation: CASSRSQGAGEKLFF. Complete variable domain (other parts from reference TRBV28 and TRBJ1-4): DVKVTQSSRYLVKRTGEKVFLECVQDMDHENMFWYRQDPGLGLRLIYFSYDVKMKEKGDIPEGYSVSREKKERFSLILESASTNQTSMYLCASSRSQGAGEKLFFGSGTQLSVL.

The chain is built from TRBV5-1 and TRBJ2-5, with 14 positions matching TRBD2. The germline gives CDR1 SGHRS, CDR2 YFSETQ. The CDR3 is 16 amino acids. The junction had 6 bases not matched to a gene; V was cut back by 5 bases and J by 3 bases. The CDR3 loop reads CASSFGTSGGKETQYF. CDR3 in DNA: TGCGCCAGCAGTTTTGGGACTAGCGGGGGTAAAGAGACCCAGTACTTC. The variable domain in full, with the rest retrieved from reference TRBV5-1 and TRBJ2-5, is KAGVTQTPRYLIKTRGQQVTLSCSPISGHRSVSWYQQTPGQGLQFLFEYFSETQRNKGNFPGRFSGRQFSNSRSEMNVSTLELGDSALYLCASSFGTSGGKETQYFGPGTRLLVL.

This chain uses TRBV15 with TRBJ1-5; tentative D call: TRBD1 (6 bases). This CDR3 has 14 residues. In germline, CDR1 is LNHNV, CDR2 YYDKDF (reference sequence). Trimming took 0 bases from V and 4 from J, leaving 7 bases between them. CDR3 amino acids: CATSRDRGNQPQHF. For the CDR3, the DNA is TGTGCCACCAGCAGAGATAGGGGGAATCAGCCCCAGCATTTT.

The chain's CDR3 is CASNYRVAINNEQFF. CDR3 DNA: TGTGCCAGCAACTACCGGGTAGCGATAAACAATGAGCAGTTCTTC. This chain links TRBV11-2 with TRBJ2-1; perhaps TRBD2 as D (5 bases). Per germline, CDR1 SGHAT and CDR2 FQNNGV. CDR3 length: 15 residues. With 7 bases removed from V and 5 bases from J, the gap between germline ends came to 18 bases. Filled out from reference TRBV11-2 and TRBJ2-1, the complete variable domain reads EAGVAQSPRYKIIEKRQSVAFWCNPISGHATLYWYQQILGQGPKLLIQFQNNGVVDDSQLPKDRFSAERLKGVDSTLKIQPAKLEDSAVYLCASNYRVAINNEQFFGPGTRLTVL.

This chain connects TRBV6-5 to TRBJ1-1, with 10 nucleotides matching TRBD1. The CDR3 runs to 15 residues. V trimming: 6 bases; J trimming: 6 bases; junction bases outside the gene matches: 10. Germline CDR1 and CDR2: MNHEY and SVGAGI. The CDR3 here is CASRPPGTGAAEAFF. CDR3 nucleotides: TGTGCCAGCAGACCTCCCGGGACAGGGGCGGCTGAAGCTTTCTTT.

This rearrangement joins TRBV10-3 to TRBJ2-3; 8 bases align to TRBD1. In germline, CDR1 is ENHRY, CDR2 SYGVKD. This CDR3 region has 17 residues. V was clipped by 0 bases and J by 6 bases; unmatched bases: 11. CDR3 loop: CAISESAGGSSRDTQYF. CDR3 in DNA: TGTGCCATCAGTGAGTCGGCAGGGGGCTCTTCTAGGGATACGCAGTATTTT.

The chain employs TRBV7-2 and TRBJ2-7; maybe TRBD1 (7 bases). The CDR3 is made up of 13 amino acids. Trimming took off 7 bases at V and 6 bases at J, with 16 bases between the two ends. Germline lookup yields CDR1 SGHTA and CDR2 FQGNSA. CDR3 in amino acids: CASTWDQGGEQYF. The CDR3 bases are TGTGCCAGCACCTGGGACCAGGGGGGCGAGCAGTACTTC.

V gene TRBV5-5 combines with J gene TRBJ1-2; 7 nucleotides match TRBD1. The germline CDR1 and CDR2 sequences are SGHKS and YYEKEE (reference sequence). There are 15 residues in the CDR3. V shed 2 bases, J shed 3 bases, and the junction held 7 bases outside the gene matches. CDR3: CASSFDRAVYYGYTF. The CDR3 region has the DNA TGTGCCAGCAGCTTTGACAGGGCCGTGTACTATGGCTACACCTTC.

The rearrangement joins TRBV5-5 to TRBJ2-1; 7 bases fit TRBD2. V was clipped by 4 bases and J by 2 bases; unmatched bases: 6. The germline V gene encodes CDR1 SGHKS and CDR2 YYEKEE (reference sequence). The CDR3 loop spans 15 amino acids. The CDR3 loop reads CASSHARGAYNEQFF. The CDR3 DNA reads as TGTGCCAGCAGCCACGCCCGGGGGGCCTACAATGAGCAGTTCTTC.

This clone was seen only once. V and J are TRBV29-1 and TRBJ2-2; TRBD1 might be the D (6 bases). V was trimmed by 4 bases and J by 6 bases, leaving 12 bases between them. Germline V gives CDR1 SQVTM, CDR2 ANQGSEA. The CDR3 contains 13 residues. This CDR3 reads CSVAGARAGELFF. The CDR3 DNA reads as TGCAGCGTTGCAGGGGCGAGGGCCGGGGAGCTGTTTTTT.

With respect to this clone: Its ends do not fully match the called genes, so a read error is possible. The chain's CDR3 is CASSPRTSGNYNEQFF. The DNA for the CDR3 is TGTGCCAGCAGCCCCCGGACTAGCGGGAACTACAATGAGCAATTCTTC. The chain joins TRBV5-4 to TRBJ2-1, with 12 bases fitting TRBD2. The germline gives CDR1 SGHNT, CDR2 YYREEE (reference sequence). The CDR3 has 16 amino acids.

The chain combines TRBV5-4 with TRBJ2-5; D may be TRBD1 (7 bases). V was pared by 4 bases and J by 2 bases, with 15 bases between. CDR3 length: 15 amino acids. Germline lookup yields CDR1 SGHNT and CDR2 YYREEE (reference sequence). CDR3: CASSSPRGVQETQYF. The CDR3 bases are TGTGCCAGCAGCAGCCCCAGGGGGGTTCAAGAGACCCAGTACTTC.

This clone showed up just once. The gene calls are TRBV9 and TRBJ1-4; 8 positions match TRBD1. Germline CDR1 reads SGDLS; CDR2 reads YYNGEE. This CDR3 contains 15 residues. Trimming cost V 2 bases and J 6 bases; bases outside gene matches: 6. DNA for the CDR3: TGTGCCAGCAGCGTGTCTGGACAGGGTGATGAAAAACTGTTTTTT. Translated, it gives CASSVSGQGDEKLFF.

V usage is TRBV19 and J usage is TRBJ1-6, with D tentatively TRBD1 (6 bases). This CDR3 region has 15 residues. V was cut by 2 bases and J by 10 bases, with 15 bases left in between. The V gene's germline CDR1 is LNHDA and CDR2 SQIVND (reference sequence). The CDR3 loop is CASSIRARGDSPLHF. The CDR3 nucleotides read TGTGCCAGTAGTATAAGGGCCAGGGGAGACTCACCCCTCCACTTT.

This clone is medium-sized within its sample. The chain uses TRBV29-1 and TRBJ2-3; 10 nucleotides match TRBD2. CDR3 length: 14 amino acids. CDR1 and CDR2 from the germline V gene are SQVTM and ANQGSEA. The CDR3 bases are TGCAGTAGTACTAGCGGGGAGGTGGGAGATACGCAGTATTTT. This gives the protein CSSTSGEVGDTQYF.

V is TRBV7-2 and J is TRBJ2-7; D gene unclear. Trimming left V 1 base short and J 0 bases short, with 10 bases between. Germline CDR1 is SGHTA and CDR2 is FQGNSA. This CDR3 has 15 residues. This CDR3 reads CASSLGSVFSYEQYF. DNA of the CDR3: TGTGCCAGCAGCTTAGGGTCGGTCTTCTCCTACGAGCAGTACTTC.

The chain is built from TRBV9 and TRBJ2-5, with TRBD2 matching 14 bases. The CDR3 length is 16 residues. Germline V gene sequence: CDR1 SGDLS, CDR2 YYNGEE. The V segment lost 3 bases and the J segment 5 bases; nucleotides outside the gene matches: 6. CDR3 bases: TGTGCCAGCAGCGCCAAGGGACTAGCGGGAGTGGAGACCCAGTACTTC. Translating it yields CASSAKGLAGVETQYF.

The CDR3 DNA reads TGTGCCAGCCGCCACAGGCGTAAGAACACTGAAGCTTTCTTT. It is translated as CASRHRRKNTEAFF. This chain links TRBV6-5 with TRBJ1-1; D is perhaps TRBD1 (5 bases). The CDR3 spans 14 residues. Between the trimmed V and J ends, which lost 8 bases and 1 base, there was a span of 14 bases. Per germline, CDR1 MNHEY and CDR2 SVGAGI.